What follows are 22 T cell receptor beta chains derived from one specimen sequenced in a study of blood T cells in healthy people across ages (dated by TCRdb to between 2014 and 2017). Receptor libraries were prepared by 5' RACE. A second PCR of roughly 7 to 11 cycles was performed with a sample-barcoded 5' primer and a J-beta primer mix. TCRdb cleaned the public reads at Q25 with fastp, built clones with MiXCR and kept in-frame beta chains. Every CDR3 protein is listed once, alongside the most common genes and DNA of its rows. The sample table shows approximately 2,000,000 distinct CDR3 sequences, and about two fifths are seen once. More than 20% of the sample comes from the top ten. The sequenced sample consisted of blood. The receptor source for this set is a human donor in good health.

There are a few counts of this clonotype. The chain joins TRBV6-2 or TRBV6-3 to TRBJ2-1, with 12 bases aligning to TRBD2. Germline lookup yields CDR1 MNHEY and CDR2 SVGEGT. V was pared by 5 bases and J by 8 bases, with 13 bases of the junction left unmatched. The CDR3 consists of 17 residues. This chain's CDR3 is CASSDQIASGGADEQFF. CDR3 nucleotides: TGTGCCAGCAGTGACCAGATCGCTAGCGGGGGGGCAGATGAGCAGTTCTTC.

The gene calls are TRBV25-1 and TRBJ2-5; maybe TRBD1 (5 bases). Trimming removed 4 bases from V and 5 bases from J, with 8 bases in between. CDR3 length: 12 amino acids. CDR1 is MGHDK and CDR2 is SYGVNS in the germline V gene. The CDR3 is CASSVGVETQYF. DNA for the CDR3: TGTGCCAGCAGTGTAGGGGTGGAGACCCAGTACTTC.

This sequence joins TRBV24-1 and TRBJ1-1; no reliable D call. V was clipped by 4 bases and J by 1 base, with 12 bases between them. The CDR3 runs 15 residues. Germline V gene lookup returns CDR1 KGHDR and CDR2 SFDVKD. CDR3 amino acids: CATSEKTSGNTEAFF. The CDR3 DNA reads TGTGCCACCAGTGAGAAGACGAGCGGGAACACTGAAGCTTTCTTT.

This clonotype occurred a few times. The rearrangement links TRBV7-9 to TRBJ2-3, with 8 bases lining up with TRBD2. This CDR3 spans 15 amino acids. The junction had 9 bases not matched to a gene; V was cut back by 4 bases and J by 6 bases. Germline loops: CDR1 SEHNR, CDR2 FQNEAQ (reference sequence). The CDR3 DNA sequence: TGTGCCAGCAGCTCCCCCGGGACTAGGATTGATACGCAGTATTTT. Translating it yields CASSSPGTRIDTQYF.

This clonotype has a handful of counts. The V and J genes are TRBV20-1 and TRBJ2-5, with 10 positions matching TRBD1. The J call may be wrong; the DNA end is better matched by TRBJ2-7. This CDR3 has 15 amino acids. CDR1 DFQATT and CDR2 SNEGSKA come from the germline V gene (reference sequence). This CDR3 reads CSARGPGQGIYEQYF. CDR3 bases: TGCAGTGCTAGAGGGCCGGGACAGGGGATCTACGAGCAGTACTTC.

The chain recombines TRBV29-1 with TRBJ2-7, with 10 bases identical to TRBD1. Germline CDR1 SQVTM, CDR2 ANQGSEA. The CDR3 is 13 amino acids. The V and J ends lost 3 bases and 4 bases, in that order; junction bases with no gene match: 3. CDR3 amino acids: CSVDPGQGYEQYF. The CDR3 DNA reads TGCAGCGTTGACCCGGGACAGGGGTACGAGCAGTACTTC.

This clonotype was recorded a few times. The rearrangement uses TRBV2 and TRBJ2-6; D assignment may be TRBD1 or TRBD2 (5 bases each). V was clipped by 8 bases and J by 0 bases, with 8 bases between them. This CDR3 spans 14 amino acids. Germline CDR1 SNHLY, CDR2 FYNNEI. CDR3 DNA: TGTGCCAGCGGGGGTCTCTCTGGGGCCAACGTCCTGACTTTC. Encoded protein: CASGGLSGANVLTF.

DNA of the CDR3: TGTGCCAGCAGAGGGGACAGGGTTGGCTACACCTTC. This gives the protein CASRGDRVGYTF. The chain combines TRBV12-3 or TRBV12-4 with TRBJ1-2, with TRBD1 matching over 9 bases. This CDR3 has 12 residues. V was clipped by 6 bases and J by 7 bases; unmatched bases: 3.

Of note for this clonotype: Compared with germline, one end of the junction differs, possibly owing to a read error. The chain joins TRBV4-1 to TRBJ1-5, with D possibly matching TRBD1 (5 bases). Germline V lookup: CDR1 MGHRA, CDR2 YSYEKL. The CDR3 spans 13 residues. The CDR3 spells CTSSQGVDQPQHF. DNA of the CDR3: TGCACCAGCAGCCAAGGGGTTGATCAGCCCCAGCATTTT.

This chain joins TRBV7-2 and TRBJ2-4, with a weak D call TRBD1 (6 bases). The V end lost 1 base, the J end lost 0 bases, and 13 bases lay between the germline ends. CDR1 and CDR2 (germline): SGHTA, FQGNSA. This CDR3 spans 17 amino acids. The chain's CDR3 is CASSLEVHRVAKNIQYF. CDR3 nucleotides: TGTGCCAGCAGCTTAGAAGTTCACAGGGTAGCCAAAAACATTCAGTACTTC.

This clonotype showed up just once. The gene calls are TRBV4-1 and TRBJ2-1; a weak D match, TRBD2 (7 bases). Germline V gene sequence: CDR1 MGHRA, CDR2 YSYEKL. Trimming removed 7 bases at V and 9 bases at J, with 22 bases between. The CDR3 covers 15 residues. This CDR3 reads CASTPGGGRPSEQFF. As DNA, the CDR3 is TGCGCCAGCACACCTGGGGGGGGGCGCCCCAGTGAGCAGTTCTTC.

The rearrangement joins TRBV21-1 to TRBJ1-5; TRBD1 is the table's D call, not checked against the DNA. TRBV21-1 is a pseudogene locus. The CDR3 consists of 14 residues. The CDR3 reads CASSKAQGAQPQHF. CDR3 nucleotide sequence: TGCGCCAGCAGCAAAGCCCAGGGGGCGCAGCCCCAGCATTTT.

This clonotype was seen only a few times. J is TRBJ1-1 and V is TRBV6-5; perhaps TRBD1 as D (5 bases). With 4 bases removed from V and 8 bases from J, the gap between germline ends came to 14 bases. Looked up from germline, CDR1 is MNHEY and CDR2 is SVGAGI. This CDR3 contains 13 residues. This CDR3 reads CASSLYAGREAFF. Written as DNA, the CDR3 is TGTGCCAGCAGTTTATATGCAGGGCGGGAAGCTTTCTTT.

This rearrangement joins TRBV15 to TRBJ2-5; weak D call: TRBD1 (5 bases). The CDR3 loop spans 12 amino acids. Trimming pared 6 bases from V and 4 bases from J, leaving 9 bases between. Germline V gene sequence: CDR1 LNHNV, CDR2 YYDKDF (reference sequence). CDR3 bases: TGTGCCACCAGTGCCAGGGCAGAGACCCAGTACTTC. Protein product: CATSARAETQYF.

This clonotype was seen at least ten times. The chain joins TRBV7-3 to TRBJ2-7; D gene unclear. From germline, CDR1 is SGHTA and CDR2 FQGTGA. V was pared by 5 bases and J by 0 bases, with 11 bases between. The CDR3 runs 14 residues. Written as DNA, the CDR3 is TGTGCCAGCAGCCCCACATTGAGCTCCTACGAGCAGTACTTC. This translates into CASSPTLSSYEQYF.

V usage is TRBV5-1 and J usage is TRBJ2-1; 10 bases agree with TRBD2. The CDR3 is 16 residues long. V was pared by 2 bases and J by 8 bases, with 10 bases of the junction left unmatched. The germline CDR1 and CDR2 sequences are SGHRS and YFSETQ. The CDR3 loop reads CASSLPNLAGADEQFF. Written as DNA, the CDR3 is TGCGCCAGCAGCTTACCAAACCTAGCGGGGGCGGATGAGCAGTTCTTC.

In this sample, this clonotype turned up a few times. This chain uses TRBV15 with TRBJ2-1, with 8 bases fitting TRBD2. V shed 0 bases, J shed 9 bases, and the junction held 10 bases outside the gene matches. The CDR3 spans 16 residues. Germline values: CDR1 LNHNV, CDR2 YYDKDF (reference sequence). The DNA of the CDR3 is TGTGCCACCAGCAGAGATAAGTCTAGCGGGTTTTCTGAGCAGTTCTTC. Translated: CATSRDKSSGFSEQFF. Supplemented by reference TRBV15 and TRBJ2-1, the full variable domain reads DAMVIQNPRYQVTQFGKPVTLSCSQTLNHNVMYWYQQKSSQAPKLLFHYYDKDFNNEADTPDNFQSRRPNTSFCFLDIRSPGLGDTAMYLCATSRDKSSGFSEQFFGPGTRLTVL.

This clonotype has a handful of counts. This sequence joins TRBV6-2 or TRBV6-3 and TRBJ2-2; D uncertain. The V gene lost 1 base and the J gene lost 3 bases, with 12 bases spanning the gap. Germline CDR1 reads MNHEY; CDR2 reads SVGEGT. The CDR3 spans 16 residues. The CDR3 loop reads CASSYYGSRDTGELFF. The CDR3, as DNA: TGTGCCAGCAGTTACTATGGCTCCCGTGACACCGGGGAGCTGTTTTTT.

The chain carries TRBV20-1 and TRBJ2-7, with D uncertain. Per germline, CDR1 DFQATT and CDR2 SNEGSKA (reference sequence). The CDR3 contains 13 residues. Trimming took off 1 base at V and 0 bases at J, with 7 bases between the two ends. CDR3 DNA sequence: TGCAGTGCTAGAGTAGTGGACTCCTACGAGCAGTACTTC. Translated: CSARVVDSYEQYF.

This clonotype has a handful of counts. The rearrangement links TRBV9 to TRBJ2-1; tentatively, D is TRBD1 or TRBD2 (6 bases each). V was pared by 2 bases and J by 8 bases, with 17 bases between. Germline values: CDR1 SGDLS, CDR2 YYNGEE. CDR3 length: 15 amino acids. This CDR3 reads CASSVGGANYHEQFF. The CDR3 DNA is TGTGCCAGCAGCGTCGGGGGCGCGAATTATCATGAGCAGTTCTTC.

This clonotype was observed a few times. The V call is TRBV20-1, the J call TRBJ2-1; 8 positions agree with TRBD2. Looked up from germline, CDR1 is DFQATT and CDR2 is SNEGSKA (reference sequence). Unmatched junction bases numbered 7, after V lost 1 base and J lost 8 bases. The CDR3 loop spans 14 amino acids. This CDR3 is CSARGLAGSDEQFF. The CDR3 DNA follows: TGCAGTGCTAGAGGCCTAGCGGGTTCTGATGAGCAGTTCTTC.

The table lists this clonotype with a few counts. V usage is TRBV27 and J usage is TRBJ2-4, with unresolved D. The J call may be wrong; the DNA end is better matched by TRBJ2-7. The CDR3 totals 15 residues. Germline values: CDR1 MNHEY, CDR2 SMNVEV (reference sequence). The CDR3 nucleotides read TGTGCCAGCAGTAATAAGGGATATGAGATGGGCGAGCAGTACTTC. It encodes CASSNKGYEMGEQYF.